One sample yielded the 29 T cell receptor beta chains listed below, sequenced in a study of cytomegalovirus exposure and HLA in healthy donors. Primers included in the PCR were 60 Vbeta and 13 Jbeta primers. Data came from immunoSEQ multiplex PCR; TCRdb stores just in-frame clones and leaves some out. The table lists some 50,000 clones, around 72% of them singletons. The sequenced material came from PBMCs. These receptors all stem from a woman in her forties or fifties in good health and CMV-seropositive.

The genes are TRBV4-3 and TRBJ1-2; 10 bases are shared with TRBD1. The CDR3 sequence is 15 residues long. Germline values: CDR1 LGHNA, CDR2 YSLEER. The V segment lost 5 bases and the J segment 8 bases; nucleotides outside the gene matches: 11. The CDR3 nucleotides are TGCGCCAGCAGCTCCCGGGACAGGGGATATTGGGGCTACACCTTC. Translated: CASSSRDRGYWGYTF.

CDR3 coding DNA: TGTGCCAGCAGCACCCAGCGACTAGCGGGAGTTGTCGATGAGCAGTTCTTC. Amino acids: CASSTQRLAGVVDEQFF. The chain has TRBV5-5 and TRBJ2-1, with 12 bases identical to TRBD2. Germline-derived CDR1 and CDR2 are SGHKS and YYEKEE (reference sequence). Trimming took 4 bases from V and 8 from J; bases not matched to a gene: 13. This CDR3 is built from 17 residues.

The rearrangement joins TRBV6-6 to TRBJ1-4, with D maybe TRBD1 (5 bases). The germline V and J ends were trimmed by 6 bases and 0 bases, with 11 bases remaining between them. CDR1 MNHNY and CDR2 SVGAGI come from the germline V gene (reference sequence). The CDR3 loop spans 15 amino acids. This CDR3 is CASRTGPATNEKLFF. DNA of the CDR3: TGTGCCAGCAGAACAGGACCGGCAACTAATGAAAAACTGTTTTTT.

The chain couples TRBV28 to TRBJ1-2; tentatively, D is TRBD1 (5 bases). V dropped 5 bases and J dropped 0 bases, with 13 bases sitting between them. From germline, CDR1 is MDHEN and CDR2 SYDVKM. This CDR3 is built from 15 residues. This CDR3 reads CASSLYGGANYGYTF. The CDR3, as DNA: TGTGCCAGCAGTCTCTATGGGGGGGCTAACTATGGCTACACCTTC.

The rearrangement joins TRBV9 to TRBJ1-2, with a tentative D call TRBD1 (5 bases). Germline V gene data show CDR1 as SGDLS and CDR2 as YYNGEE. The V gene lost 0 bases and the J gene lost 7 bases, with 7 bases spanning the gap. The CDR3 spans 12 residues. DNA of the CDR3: TGTGCCAGCAGCGTAGTGGGGGGTGGCTACACCTTC. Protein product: CASSVVGGGYTF. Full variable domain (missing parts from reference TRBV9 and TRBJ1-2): DSGVTQTPKHLITATGQRVTLRCSPRSGDLSVYWYQQSLDQGLQFLIQYYNGEERAKGNILERFSAQQFPDLHSELNLSSLELGDSALYFCASSVVGGGYTFGSGTRLTVV.

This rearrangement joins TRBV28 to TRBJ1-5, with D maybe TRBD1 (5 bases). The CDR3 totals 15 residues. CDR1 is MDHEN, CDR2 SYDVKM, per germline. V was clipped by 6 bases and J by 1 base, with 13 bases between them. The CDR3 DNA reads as TGTGCCAGCAGCATAACCCAGGGAAGCAATCAGCCCCAGCATTTT. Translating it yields CASSITQGSNQPQHF.

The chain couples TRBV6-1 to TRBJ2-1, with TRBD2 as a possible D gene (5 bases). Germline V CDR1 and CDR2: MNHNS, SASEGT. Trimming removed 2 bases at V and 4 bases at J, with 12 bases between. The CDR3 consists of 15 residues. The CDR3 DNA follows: TGTGCCAGCAGTGAATTGGACTCAGATTACAATGAGCAGTTCTTC. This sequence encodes CASSELDSDYNEQFF.

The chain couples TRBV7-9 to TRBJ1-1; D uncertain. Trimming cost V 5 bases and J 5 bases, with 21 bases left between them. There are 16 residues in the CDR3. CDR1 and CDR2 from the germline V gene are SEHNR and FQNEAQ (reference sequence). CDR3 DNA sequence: TGTGCCAGCAGCCCCCCTTGGGCCCGGAGGTATACTGAAGCTTTCTTT. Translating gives CASSPPWARRYTEAFF. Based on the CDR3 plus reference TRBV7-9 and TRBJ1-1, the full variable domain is DTGVSQNPRHKITKRGQNVTFRCDPISEHNRLYWYRQTLGQGPEFLTYFQNEAQLEKSRLLSDRFSAERPKGSFSTLEIQRTEQGDSAMYLCASSPPWARRYTEAFFGQGTRLTVV.

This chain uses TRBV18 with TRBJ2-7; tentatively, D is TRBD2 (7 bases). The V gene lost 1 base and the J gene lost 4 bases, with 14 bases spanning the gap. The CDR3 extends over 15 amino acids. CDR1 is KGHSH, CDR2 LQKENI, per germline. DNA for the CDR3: TGTGCCAGCTCACCACAGGGAGGGGGAGTATACGAGCAGTACTTC. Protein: CASSPQGGGVYEQYF.

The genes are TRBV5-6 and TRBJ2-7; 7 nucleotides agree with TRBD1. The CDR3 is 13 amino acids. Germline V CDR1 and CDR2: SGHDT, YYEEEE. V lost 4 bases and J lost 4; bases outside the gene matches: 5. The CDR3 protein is CASSGPTGYEQYF. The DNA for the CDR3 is TGTGCCAGCAGCGGCCCGACAGGGTACGAGCAGTACTTC. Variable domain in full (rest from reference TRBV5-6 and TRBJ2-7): DAGVTQSPTHLIKTRGQQVTLRCSPKSGHDTVSWYQQALGQGPQFIFQYYEEEERQRGNFPDRFSGHQFPNYSSELNVNALLLGDSALYLCASSGPTGYEQYFGPGTRLTVT.

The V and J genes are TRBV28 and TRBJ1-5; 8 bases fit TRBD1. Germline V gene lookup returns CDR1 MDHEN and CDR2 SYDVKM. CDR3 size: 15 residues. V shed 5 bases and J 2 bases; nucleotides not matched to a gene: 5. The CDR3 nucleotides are TGTGCCAGCAGTACTCCGGACAGGGGCAATCAGCCCCAGCATTTT. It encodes CASSTPDRGNQPQHF.

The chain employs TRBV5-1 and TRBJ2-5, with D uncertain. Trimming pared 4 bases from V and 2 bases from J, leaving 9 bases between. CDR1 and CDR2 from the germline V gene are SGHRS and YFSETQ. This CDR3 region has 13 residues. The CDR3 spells CASSLTPQETQYF. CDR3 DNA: TGCGCCAGCAGCCTCACACCTCAAGAGACCCAGTACTTC.

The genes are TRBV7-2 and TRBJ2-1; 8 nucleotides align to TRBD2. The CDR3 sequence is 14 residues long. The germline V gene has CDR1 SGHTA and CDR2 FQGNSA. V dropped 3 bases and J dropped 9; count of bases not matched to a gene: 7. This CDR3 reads CASSLRLATGEQFF. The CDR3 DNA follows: TGTGCCAGCAGCTTGAGACTAGCGACCGGTGAGCAGTTCTTC.

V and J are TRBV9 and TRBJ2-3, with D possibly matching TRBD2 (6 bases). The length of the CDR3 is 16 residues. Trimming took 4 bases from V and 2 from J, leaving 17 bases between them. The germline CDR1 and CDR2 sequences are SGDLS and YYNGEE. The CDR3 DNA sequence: TGTGCCAGCAGCAGCCCCCGGGACTCCTTCACAGATACGCAGTATTTT. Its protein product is CASSSPRDSFTDTQYF.

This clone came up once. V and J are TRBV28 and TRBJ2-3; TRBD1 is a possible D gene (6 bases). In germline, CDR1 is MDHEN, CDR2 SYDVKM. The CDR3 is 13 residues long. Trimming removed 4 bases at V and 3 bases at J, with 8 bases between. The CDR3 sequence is CASSSRGTDTQYF. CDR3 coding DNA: TGTGCCAGCAGTTCCAGGGGTACAGATACGCAGTATTTT.

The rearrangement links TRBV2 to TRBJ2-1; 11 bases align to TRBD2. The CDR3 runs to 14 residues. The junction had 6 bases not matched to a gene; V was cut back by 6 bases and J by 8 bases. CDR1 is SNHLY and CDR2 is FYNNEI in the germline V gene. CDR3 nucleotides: TGTGCCAGCAGCATCCCTAGCGGGAGGTATGAGCAGTTCTTC. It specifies CASSIPSGRYEQFF.

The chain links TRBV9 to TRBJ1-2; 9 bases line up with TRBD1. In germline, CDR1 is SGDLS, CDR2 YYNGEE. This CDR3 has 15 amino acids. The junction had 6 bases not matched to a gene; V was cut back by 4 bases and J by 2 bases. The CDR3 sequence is CASSPRQGENYGYTF. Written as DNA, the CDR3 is TGTGCCAGCAGCCCCCGACAGGGGGAAAACTATGGCTACACCTTC. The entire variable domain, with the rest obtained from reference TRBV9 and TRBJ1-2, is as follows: DSGVTQTPKHLITATGQRVTLRCSPRSGDLSVYWYQQSLDQGLQFLIQYYNGEERAKGNILERFSAQQFPDLHSELNLSSLELGDSALYFCASSPRQGENYGYTFGSGTRLTVV.

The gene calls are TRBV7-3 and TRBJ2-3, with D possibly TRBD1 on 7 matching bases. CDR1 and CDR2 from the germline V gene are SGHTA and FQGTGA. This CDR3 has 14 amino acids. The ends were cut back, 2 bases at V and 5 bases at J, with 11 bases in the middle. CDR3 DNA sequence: TGTGCCAGCAGCTTAGGGCAGGGGGGAGATACGCAGTATTTT. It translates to CASSLGQGGDTQYF.

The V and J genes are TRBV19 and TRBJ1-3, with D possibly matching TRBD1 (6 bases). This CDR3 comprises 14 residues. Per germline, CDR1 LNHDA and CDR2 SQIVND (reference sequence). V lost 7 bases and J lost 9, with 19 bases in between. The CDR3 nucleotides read TGTGCCAGTACGGATCAGGCGGGGGCCCGCACCATATATTTT. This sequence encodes CASTDQAGARTIYF.

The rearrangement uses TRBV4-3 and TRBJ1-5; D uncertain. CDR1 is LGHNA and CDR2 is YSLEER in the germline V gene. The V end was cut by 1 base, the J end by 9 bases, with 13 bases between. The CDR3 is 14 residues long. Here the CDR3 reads CASSQGVGGRPQHF. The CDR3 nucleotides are TGCGCCAGCAGCCAAGGGGTAGGCGGGAGGCCCCAGCATTTT.

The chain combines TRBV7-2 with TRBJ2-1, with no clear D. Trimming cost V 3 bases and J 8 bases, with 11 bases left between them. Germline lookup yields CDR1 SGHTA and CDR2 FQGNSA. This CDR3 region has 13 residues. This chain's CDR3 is CASSFRIIDEQFF. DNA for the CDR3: TGTGCCAGCAGCTTCAGGATCATAGATGAGCAGTTCTTC.

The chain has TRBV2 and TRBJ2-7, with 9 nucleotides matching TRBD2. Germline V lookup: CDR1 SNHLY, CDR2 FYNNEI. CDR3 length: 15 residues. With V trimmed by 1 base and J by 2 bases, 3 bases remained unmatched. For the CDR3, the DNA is TGTGCCAGCAGTGAAGGGGCGGGAGGGACCTACGAGCAGTACTTC. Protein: CASSEGAGGTYEQYF.

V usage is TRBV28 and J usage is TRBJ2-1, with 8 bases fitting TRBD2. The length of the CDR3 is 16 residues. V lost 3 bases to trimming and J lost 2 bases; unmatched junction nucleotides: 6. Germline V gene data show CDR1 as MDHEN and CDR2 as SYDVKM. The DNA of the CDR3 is TGTGCCAGCAGTTTCGGGGGGGCACGGGCCTACAATGAGCAGTTCTTC. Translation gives CASSFGGARAYNEQFF.

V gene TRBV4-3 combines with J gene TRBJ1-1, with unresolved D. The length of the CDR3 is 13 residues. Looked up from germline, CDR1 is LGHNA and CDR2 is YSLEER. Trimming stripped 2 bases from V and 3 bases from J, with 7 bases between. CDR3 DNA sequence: TGCGCCAGCAGCCAAAAAAGAGACACTGAAGCTTTCTTT. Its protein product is CASSQKRDTEAFF.

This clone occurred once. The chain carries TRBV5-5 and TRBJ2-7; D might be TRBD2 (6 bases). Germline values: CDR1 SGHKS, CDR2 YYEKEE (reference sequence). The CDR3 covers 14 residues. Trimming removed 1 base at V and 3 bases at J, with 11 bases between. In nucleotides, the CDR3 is TGTGCCAGCAGCTTGTGGGACTCTCACTACGAGCAGTACTTC. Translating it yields CASSLWDSHYEQYF.

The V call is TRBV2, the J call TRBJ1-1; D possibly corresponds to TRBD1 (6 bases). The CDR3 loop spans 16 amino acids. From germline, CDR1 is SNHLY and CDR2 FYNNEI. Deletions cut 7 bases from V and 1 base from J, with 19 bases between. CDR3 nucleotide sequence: TGTGCCAGCAAACAGAGACAGGTGGGAAGGAACACTGAAGCTTTCTTT. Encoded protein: CASKQRQVGRNTEAFF. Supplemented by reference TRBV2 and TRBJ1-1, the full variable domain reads EPEVTQTPSHQVTQMGQEVILRCVPISNHLYFYWYRQILGQKVEFLVSFYNNEISEKSEIFDDQFSVERPDGSNFTLKIRSTKLEDSAMYFCASKQRQVGRNTEAFFGQGTRLTVV.

CDR3 bases: TGTGCCAGCAGCAAATTTAGCGGGGGTTACTATGGCTACACCTTC. Its translation is CASSKFSGGYYGYTF. The chain uses TRBV5-4 and TRBJ1-2, with D perhaps matching TRBD1 (5 bases). The germline V and J ends were trimmed by 4 bases and 3 bases, with 16 bases remaining between them. The CDR3 runs to 15 residues. Germline lookup yields CDR1 SGHNT and CDR2 YYREEE (reference sequence).

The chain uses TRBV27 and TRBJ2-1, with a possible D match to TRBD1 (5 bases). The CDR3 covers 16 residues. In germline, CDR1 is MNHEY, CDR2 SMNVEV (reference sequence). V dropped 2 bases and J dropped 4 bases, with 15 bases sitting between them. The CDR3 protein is CASSLIPREGYNEQFF. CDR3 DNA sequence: TGTGCCAGCAGTTTAATTCCCAGGGAAGGATACAATGAGCAGTTCTTC.

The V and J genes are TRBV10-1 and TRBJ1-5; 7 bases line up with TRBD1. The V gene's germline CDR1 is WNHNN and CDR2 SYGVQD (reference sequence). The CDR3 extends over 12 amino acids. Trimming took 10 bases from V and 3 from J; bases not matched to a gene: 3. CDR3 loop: CATTGYNQPQHF. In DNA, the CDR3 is TGCGCCACGACAGGGTACAATCAGCCCCAGCATTTT.